These T cell receptor beta chains were read from a single sample in a study of shared clonotypes between healthy human individuals. Sequenced by immunoSEQ multiplex PCR; TCRdb stores in-frame clones only, minus some. The table has over a million clones, about 84% seen once; the top ten hold roughly 0.55%. The sequenced sample was memory CD4+ T cells from PBMCs. The receptors derive from a man younger than 35 in good health. Some clones in this sample may be carry-over from other donors' samples. Each CDR3 is given with its conserved first and last residue. A D gene is named only where the DNA matches it firmly. The listing skips clone size in some rows; elsewhere it reads once, few, many or a size class.

CDR3nt	CDR3aa	v_gene	d_gene	abundance	j_gene	len
TGTGCCAGCAGCCCCAGGGGTTCCGTAGGGGATACGCAGTATTTT	CASSPRGSVGDTQYF	TRBV9	.	.	TRBJ2-3	15
TGTGCCAGCAGTTCGGACAGGGTTAAAGGTTTCTTT	CASSSDRVKGFF	TRBV28	TRBD1	many	TRBJ1-1	12
TGTGCCAGCAGCCAATCGGGACAAACCTCTGGAAACACCATATATTTT	CASSQSGQTSGNTIYF	TRBV4-2	.	.	TRBJ1-3	16
TGTGCCAGCAGTTTGGACAGCCTCTCTTCTGGGGCCAACGTCCTGACTTTC	CASSLDSLSSGANVLTF	TRBV28	.	.	TRBJ2-6	17
TGTGCCAGCTCACTGAGGGCCGCAGATACGCAGTATTTT	CASSLRAADTQYF	TRBV18	.	.	TRBJ2-3	13
TGTGCCAGCACCCCCTTCGCGGGAGGGCCCACCGAGCAGTACTTC	CASTPFAGGPTEQYF	TRBV6-6	TRBD2	.	TRBJ2-7	15
TGTGCCAGCAGCTTAGCGGAAAGGGTGTCAGCTTTCTTT	CASSLAERVSAFF	TRBV11-2	.	.	TRBJ1-1	13
TGTGCCAGCAGCCCCGGGGGTAGCGGGAGGTTCTCCTCCTACAATGAGCAGTTCTTC	CASSPGGSGRFSSYNEQFF	TRBV7-2	TRBD2	.	TRBJ2-1	19
TGCGCCAGCAGCTTGGGACAGGGCGGAGAGACCCAGTACTTC	CASSLGQGGETQYF	TRBV5-1	TRBD1	few	TRBJ2-5	14
TGTGCCAGCAGCCCGTCGGTGGACTCCTACGAGCAGTACTTC	CASSPSVDSYEQYF	TRBV7-3	.	few	TRBJ2-7	14
TGTGCCAGCTGGGCAGTGAGCTCCTACGAGCAGTACTTC	CASWAVSSYEQYF	TRBV2	.	.	TRBJ2-7	13
TGTGCCAGCAGTTTCCAGAAACCGGGAAACACTGAAGCTTTCTTT	CASSFQKPGNTEAFF	TRBV28	.	many	TRBJ1-1	15
TGTGCCAGCAGCTTAGGTTCCCGAATCGGGACTTACGCTAGCACAGATACGCAGTATTTT	CASSLGSRIGTYASTDTQYF	TRBV11-3	.	.	TRBJ2-3	20
TGTGCCAGCAGCTTAGCGGGGGGAAGGGGTGAAAAACTGTTTTTT	CASSLAGGRGEKLFF	TRBV7-9	.	.	TRBJ1-4	15
TGTGCCAGCAGCTTAAGCGGACAGGGGGCCTATGGCTACACCTTC	CASSLSGQGAYGYTF	TRBV5-6	TRBD1	.	TRBJ1-2	15
TGTGCCAGCAGCTTAGTGGCAGGGGCACTCACTGAAGCTTTCTTT	CASSLVAGALTEAFF	TRBV11-2	.	.	TRBJ1-1	15
TGTGCCAGCAGCTCTCACAGCTCTGGAAACACCATATATTTT	CASSSHSSGNTIYF	TRBV11-2	.	.	TRBJ1-3	14
TGTGCCAGCAGCTTACGCCAATTCGGCTACGAGCAGTACTTC	CASSLRQFGYEQYF	TRBV7-2	.	few	TRBJ2-7	14
TGTGCCAGCAGTTTCCGTCCACAAGAGACCCAGTACTTC	CASSFRPQETQYF	TRBV6-5	.	.	TRBJ2-5	13
TGCGCCAGCAGCCAAGTTGGACAGCGTTTAAGCTCCTACGAGCAGTACTTC	CASSQVGQRLSSYEQYF	TRBV4-1	.	many	TRBJ2-7	17
TGTGCCAGCAACAAAATGCTAAAGGCTTTCTTT	CASNKMLKAFF	TRBV27	.	.	TRBJ1-1	11
TGTGCCAGCAGTTACTCAGGGTCCCCCTACGAGCAGTACTTC	CASSYSGSPYEQYF	TRBV6-6	.	few	TRBJ2-7	14
TGTGCCAGCAGCTTAGTAGCAGGTAGGAACACTGAAGCTTTCTTT	CASSLVAGRNTEAFF	TRBV7-9	.	.	TRBJ1-1	15
TGCGCCAGCAGCTTGACTATCTCCTACAATGAGCAGTTCTTC	CASSLTISYNEQFF	TRBV5-1	.	.	TRBJ2-1	14
TGTGCCAGCAGTCCTAACAGGGGGCCCGATTATCAGCCCCAGCATTTT	CASSPNRGPDYQPQHF	TRBV27	TRBD1	.	TRBJ1-5	16
TGTGCCAGCAGTTACACAGGGGACTATGGCTACACCTTC	CASSYTGDYGYTF	TRBV6-5	TRBD1	.	TRBJ1-2	13